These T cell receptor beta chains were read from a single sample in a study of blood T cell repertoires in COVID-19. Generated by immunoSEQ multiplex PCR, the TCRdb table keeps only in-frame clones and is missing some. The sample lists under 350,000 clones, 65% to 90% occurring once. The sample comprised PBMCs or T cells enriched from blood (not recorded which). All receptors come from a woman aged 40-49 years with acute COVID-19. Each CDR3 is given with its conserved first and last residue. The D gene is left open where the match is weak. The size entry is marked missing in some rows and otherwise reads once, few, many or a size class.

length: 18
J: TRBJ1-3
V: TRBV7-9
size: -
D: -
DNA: TGTGCCAGCAGCCCACCCCTCCCGGACAGCCAGAAGGAGTACACCATATATTTT
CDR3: CASSPPLPDSQKEYTIYF

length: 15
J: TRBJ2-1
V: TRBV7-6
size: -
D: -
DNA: TGTGCCAGCAGCTCAAAGCGTCCCCCGTACAATGAGCAGTTCTTC
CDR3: CASSSKRPPYNEQFF

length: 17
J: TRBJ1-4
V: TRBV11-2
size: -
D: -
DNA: TGTGCCAGCAGCTTAGAGGTCCGGGGGGGAGAGGATGAAAAACTGTTTTTT
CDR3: CASSLEVRGGEDEKLFF

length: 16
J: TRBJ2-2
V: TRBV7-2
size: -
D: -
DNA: TGTGCCAGCAGCTTAGCCCCGACTCCTGTGGGCGGGGAGCTGTTTTTT
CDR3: CASSLAPTPVGGELFF

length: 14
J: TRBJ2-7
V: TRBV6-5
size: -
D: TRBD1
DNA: TGTGCCAGCAGTTACTCGAGGACAGGCTACGAGCAGTACTTC
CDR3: CASSYSRTGYEQYF

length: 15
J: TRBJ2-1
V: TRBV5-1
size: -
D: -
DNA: TGCGCCAGCAGCTTGAGCGAGGTCGCTCCGGTTGAGCAGTTCTTC
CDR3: CASSLSEVAPVEQFF

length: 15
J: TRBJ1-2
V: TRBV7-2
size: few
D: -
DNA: TGTGCCAGCAGCTTATTTGACAGCATGAACTATGGCTACACCTTC
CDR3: CASSLFDSMNYGYTF

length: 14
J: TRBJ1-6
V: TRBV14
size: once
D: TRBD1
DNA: TGTGCCAGCAGTCAAACGACAGGGGCCTCACCCCTCCACTTT
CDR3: CASSQTTGASPLHF

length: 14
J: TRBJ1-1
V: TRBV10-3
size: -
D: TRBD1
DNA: TGTGCCATCAGTCCCGGGACAGCGAACACTGAAGCTTTCTTT
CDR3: CAISPGTANTEAFF

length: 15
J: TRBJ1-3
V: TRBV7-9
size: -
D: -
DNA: TGTGCCAGCAGGGGCCTCGTCAGCCCTGGAAACACCATATATTTT
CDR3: CASRGLVSPGNTIYF

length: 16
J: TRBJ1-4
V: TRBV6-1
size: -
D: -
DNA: TGTGCCAGCAGTGAACCCGGCACAGCGGGATCTGAAAAACTGTTTTTT
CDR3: CASSEPGTAGSEKLFF

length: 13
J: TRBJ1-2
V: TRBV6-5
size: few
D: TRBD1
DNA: TGTGCCAGCAGACGACGACAGGGTCCTGGCTACACCTTC
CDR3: CASRRRQGPGYTF

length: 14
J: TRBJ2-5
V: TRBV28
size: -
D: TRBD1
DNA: TGTGCCAGCAGGACGGCAGGGGGCGCGGAGACCCAGTACTTC
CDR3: CASRTAGGAETQYF

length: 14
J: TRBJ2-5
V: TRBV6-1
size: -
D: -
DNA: TGTGCCAGCAGCCCCCGAGGGGGGGCCGAGACCCAGTACTTC
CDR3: CASSPRGGAETQYF

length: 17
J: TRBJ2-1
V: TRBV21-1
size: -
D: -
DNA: TGTGCCAGCAGCGCATATCCCGGGACTAGCGAGGGCAATGAGCAGTTCTTC
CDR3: CASSAYPGTSEGNEQFF

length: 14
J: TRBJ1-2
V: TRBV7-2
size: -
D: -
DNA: TGTGCCAGCAGCTTAGCGGTGGGCGACTATGGCTACACCTTC
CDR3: CASSLAVGDYGYTF

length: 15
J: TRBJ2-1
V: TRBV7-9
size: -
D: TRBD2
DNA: TGTGCCAGCAGCCACAGCGGGAGCTCCTACAATGAGCAGTTCTTC
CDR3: CASSHSGSSYNEQFF

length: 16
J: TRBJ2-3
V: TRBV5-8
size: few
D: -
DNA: TGTGCCAGCAGCTTGGCGCACAGGGCTAGCACAGATACGCAGTATTTT
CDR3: CASSLAHRASTDTQYF

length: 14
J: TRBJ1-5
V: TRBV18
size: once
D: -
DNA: TGTGCCAGTTCACCACTGGCTAGCAATCAGCCCCAGCATTTT
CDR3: CASSPLASNQPQHF

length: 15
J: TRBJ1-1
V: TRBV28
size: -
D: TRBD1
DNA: TGTGCCAGCAGGAGGACAGGGGGCATGAACACTGAAGCTTTCTTT
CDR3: CASRRTGGMNTEAFF

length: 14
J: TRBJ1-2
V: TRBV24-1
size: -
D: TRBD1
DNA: TGTGCCACCAGTGATTCGGACAGGGCAGGGGGCTACACCTTC
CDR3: CATSDSDRAGGYTF

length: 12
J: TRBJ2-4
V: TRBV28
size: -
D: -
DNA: TGTGCCAGCAGTTTAGGGGCCGCATCTCAGTACTTC
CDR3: CASSLGAASQYF

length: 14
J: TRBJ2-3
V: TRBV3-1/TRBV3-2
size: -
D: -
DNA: TGTGCCAGCAGCCCCCGAGGAGCGAAGGATACGCAGTATTTT
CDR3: CASSPRGAKDTQYF

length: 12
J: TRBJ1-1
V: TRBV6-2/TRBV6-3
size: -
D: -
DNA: TGTGCCAGCAGTAACATGAACACTGAAGCTTTCTTT
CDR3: CASSNMNTEAFF

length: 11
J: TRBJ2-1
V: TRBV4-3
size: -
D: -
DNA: TGCGCCAGCAGCCGTAGCAATGAGCAGTTCTTC
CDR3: CASSRSNEQFF

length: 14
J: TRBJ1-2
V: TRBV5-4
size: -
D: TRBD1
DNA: TGTGCCAGCAGCTTAAGGACAGGGAGAAATGGCTACACCTTC
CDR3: CASSLRTGRNGYTF

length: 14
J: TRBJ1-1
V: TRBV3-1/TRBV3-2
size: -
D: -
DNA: TGTGCCAGCAGCCAAGTATCCGGGGACACTGAAGCTTTCTTT
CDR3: CASSQVSGDTEAFF

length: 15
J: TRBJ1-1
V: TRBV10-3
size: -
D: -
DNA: TGTGCCATCAGTGAGTCGGGGCGGATTAATACTGAAGCTTTCTTT
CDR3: CAISESGRINTEAFF

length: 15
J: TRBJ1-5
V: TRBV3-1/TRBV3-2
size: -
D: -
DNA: TGTGCCAGCAGCCGCTTCTACAGTAGCAATCAGCCCCAGCATTTT
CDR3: CASSRFYSSNQPQHF

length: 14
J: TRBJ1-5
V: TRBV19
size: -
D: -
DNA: TGTGCCAGTATTGAACAGGGAAGCAATCAGCCCCAGCATTTT
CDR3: CASIEQGSNQPQHF

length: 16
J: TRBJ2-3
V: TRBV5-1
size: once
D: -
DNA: TGCGCCAGCAGCTTGGATAGGGGTCCCCACACAGATACGCAGTATTTT
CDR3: CASSLDRGPHTDTQYF

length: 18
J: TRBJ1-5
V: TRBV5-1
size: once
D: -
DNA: TGCGCCAGCAGCTTCAGACAGAGAGACCTCTCCGTCGATCAGCCCCAGCATTTT
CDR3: CASSFRQRDLSVDQPQHF

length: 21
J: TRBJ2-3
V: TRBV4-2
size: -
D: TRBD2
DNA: TGTGCCAGCAGCCAAGATGGCCCTGCTAGCGGGAGCATTGGGGGCACAGATACGCAGTATTTT
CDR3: CASSQDGPASGSIGGTDTQYF

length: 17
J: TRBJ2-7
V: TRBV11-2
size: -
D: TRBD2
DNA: TGTGCCAGCAGCATTCGGACTAGCGAAACTGACTCCTACGAGCAGTACTTC
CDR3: CASSIRTSETDSYEQYF

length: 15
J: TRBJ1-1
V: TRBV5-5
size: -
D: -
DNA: TGTGCCAGCAGCTTGGCCTTGAGGTTGAACACTGAAGCTTTCTTT
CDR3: CASSLALRLNTEAFF

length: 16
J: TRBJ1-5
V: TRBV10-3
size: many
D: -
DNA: TGTGCCATCAGTGCTTGGGGAAAGGGAGAGAGTCAGCCCCAGCATTTT
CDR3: CAISAWGKGESQPQHF

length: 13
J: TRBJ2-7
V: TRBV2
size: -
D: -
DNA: TGTGCCAGCAGACTAAGGGGCGGCTCCGAGCAGTACTTC
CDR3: CASRLRGGSEQYF

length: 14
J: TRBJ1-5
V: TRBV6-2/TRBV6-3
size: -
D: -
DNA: TGTGCCAGCAGTTATGACAGTTTCAATCAGCCCCAGCATTTT
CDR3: CASSYDSFNQPQHF

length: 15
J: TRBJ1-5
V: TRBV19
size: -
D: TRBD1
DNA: TGTGCCAGAGCCAGGGGGCGAAATTGCCACCAGCCCCAGCATTTT
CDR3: CARARGRNCHQPQHF

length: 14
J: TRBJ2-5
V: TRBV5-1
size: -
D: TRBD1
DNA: TGCGCCAGCAGCCCCGGACAGGCCCAAGAGACCCAGTACTTC
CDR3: CASSPGQAQETQYF

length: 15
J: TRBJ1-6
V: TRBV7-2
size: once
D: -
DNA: TGTGCCAGCAGCCTACGAGTCGTACTCAATTCACCCCTCCACTTT
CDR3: CASSLRVVLNSPLHF

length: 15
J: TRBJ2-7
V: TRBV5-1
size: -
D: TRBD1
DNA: TGCGCCAGCAGCTTGTCGTCAGGGGGACCCTACGAGCAGTACTTC
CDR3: CASSLSSGGPYEQYF

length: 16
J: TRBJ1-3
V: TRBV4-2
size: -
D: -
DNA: TGTGCCAGCAGCCAAGGTAACGGAGTCTCTGGAAACACCATATATTTT
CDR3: CASSQGNGVSGNTIYF

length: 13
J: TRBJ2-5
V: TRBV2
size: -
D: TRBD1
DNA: TGTGCCAGCACGGGACAGGGGGTGGGGACCCAGTACTTC
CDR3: CASTGQGVGTQYF

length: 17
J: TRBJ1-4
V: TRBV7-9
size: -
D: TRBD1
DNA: TGTGCCAGCAGCGTCGGGACAGGGGGCGAAACTAATGAAAAACTGTTTTTT
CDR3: CASSVGTGGETNEKLFF

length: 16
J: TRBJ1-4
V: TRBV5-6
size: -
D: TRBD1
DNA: TGTGCCAGCAGCTGGGGTTTGGCGGACAGGTGGGAAAAACTGTTTTTT
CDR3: CASSWGLADRWEKLFF

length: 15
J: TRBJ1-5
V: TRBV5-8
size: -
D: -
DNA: TGTGCCAGCAGCCAAGGACAGTATAGCAATCAGCCCCAGCATTTT
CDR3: CASSQGQYSNQPQHF

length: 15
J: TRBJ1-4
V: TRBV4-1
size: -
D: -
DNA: TGCGCCAGCAGCCCCGCCGGGACTCAAAATGAAAAACTGTTTTTT
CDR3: CASSPAGTQNEKLFF

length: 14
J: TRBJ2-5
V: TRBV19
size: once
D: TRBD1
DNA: TGTGCCAGTAGTCGACAGGGGGCTGTTGAGACCCAGTACTTC
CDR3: CASSRQGAVETQYF

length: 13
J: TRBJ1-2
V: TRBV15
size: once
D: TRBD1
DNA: TGTGCCACCAGCAGTGGGACAGCTCGTGGCTACACCTTC
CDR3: CATSSGTARGYTF

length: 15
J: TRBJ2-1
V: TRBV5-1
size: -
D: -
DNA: TGCGCCAGCAGATACGGGACTGACGGGCCTGATGAGCAGTTCTTC
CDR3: CASRYGTDGPDEQFF